Each of the 6 T cell receptor beta chains below was sequenced from the same sample in a study of T cell changes during pregnancy in multiple sclerosis. Sequenced by immunoSEQ multiplex PCR; TCRdb stores in-frame clones only, minus some. The table records about 38,000 clones, less than 95% of them present only once. This sample comprised CD4+ T cells from peripheral blood mononuclear cells, obtained in the second trimester of pregnancy. The origin of the receptors is a female donor with multiple sclerosis, enrolled in a pregnancy study.

Comments on this clone: The junction differs from germline at one of its ends, possibly a read error. The V call is TRBV11-2, the J call TRBJ2-7; TRBD1 might be the D (5 bases). Germline-derived CDR1 and CDR2 are SGHAT and FQNNGV. This CDR3 has 15 residues. The CDR3 DNA reads TGTGCCAGCAGCGTAGACAGACTCTCCTCCTACGAGCAGTACTTC. Residues: CASSVDRLSSYEQYF.

The chain is built from TRBV2 and TRBJ2-7; perhaps TRBD1 as D (6 bases). Trimming pared 3 bases from V and 0 bases from J, leaving 9 bases between. The CDR3 has 14 residues. The V gene's germline CDR1 is SNHLY and CDR2 FYNNEI. DNA of the CDR3: TGTGCCAGCAGTGAGAACAGGGCCTCCTACGAGCAGTACTTC. Translating gives CASSENRASYEQYF.

This chain uses TRBV6-1 with TRBJ1-2, with TRBD1 matching over 7 bases. The CDR3 runs to 14 residues. V was pared by 9 bases and J by 5 bases, with 12 bases of the junction left unmatched. CDR1 and CDR2 (germline): MNHNS, SASEGT. For the CDR3, the DNA is TGTGCCAGTAGATACGAGACAGGGCCTTATGGCTACACCTTC. This sequence encodes CASRYETGPYGYTF.

J is TRBJ1-1 and V is TRBV7-2; maybe TRBD1 (6 bases). Germline lookup yields CDR1 SGHTA and CDR2 FQGNSA. V was clipped by 1 base and J by 3 bases, with 9 bases between them. This CDR3 has 14 residues. Here the CDR3 DNA reads TGTGCCAGCAGCTTAGATGGGGGCTACACTGAAGCTTTCTTT. It specifies CASSLDGGYTEAFF.

The gene calls are TRBV11-2 and TRBJ2-7; TRBD2 matches 7 bases. V lost 3 bases to trimming and J lost 3 bases; unmatched junction nucleotides: 11. The CDR3 is 16 amino acids. Germline V lookup: CDR1 SGHAT, CDR2 FQNNGV. The CDR3 here is CASSFGVLAGFYEQYF. For the CDR3, the DNA is TGTGCCAGCAGCTTTGGGGTGTTAGCGGGCTTCTACGAGCAGTACTTC.

This clone was observed a handful of times. J is TRBJ1-5 and V is TRBV5-4; D unresolved. The germline V gene encodes CDR1 SGHNT and CDR2 YYREEE (reference sequence). V lost 4 bases to trimming and J lost 0 bases, with 11 bases between them. This CDR3 has 15 residues. The CDR3: CASSATPGSNQPQHF. As DNA, the CDR3 is TGTGCCAGCAGCGCCACGCCGGGTAGCAATCAGCCCCAGCATTTT.